This TCR beta chain came from a study of T-cell memory formation after mild COVID-19. The sample holds many counts of this clonotype. J was trimmed by 3 bases and V by 3 bases; bases with no gene match: 0. The CDR3 has 13 residues. CDR1 and CDR2 (germline): MRHNA, SNTAGT. Via MiXCR, TCRdb re-called the 5' RACE reads, giving one row per CDR3 protein. Of about 350,000 distinct CDR3 sequences listed, 20% to 25% are singletons. V gene TRBV6-4 combines with J gene TRBJ2-3; 7 bases match TRBD2. Sequences were obtained from PBMCs or a T cell subset sorted from them (not recorded which). The sequence was collected from a man younger than 30 who had mild COVID-19 (a few samples of this study predate the infection). Cell type and time point are not known. The DNA for the CDR3 is TGTGCCAGCAGTGAGCGGGGGACAGATACGCAGTATTTT. Protein: CASSERGTDTQYF.